This TCR beta chain was sequenced in a study of cytomegalovirus exposure and HLA in healthy donors (dated by TCRdb to 2015 to 2018). For context, the study as a whole: According to an earlier analysis of 550 to 700 of the donors, some 170 million T cells yielded 117 million unique TCR beta sequences and less than 300 Gb of sequence data. Both class I and class II loci were covered by HLA typing, at four-digit resolution. A later analysis re-analyzed previously published TCR beta repertoires from 500 to 700 donors and added high-resolution HLA genotyping to study TCR occurrence patterns. A later genetic analysis used genome-wide SNP genotypes for 398 of the 666 donors, treating that subset as a discovery cohort. To predict cytomegalovirus infection status, the study combined high-throughput TCR immunosequencing, statistical association of individual TCRs with disease status, and machine learning. The genetic ancestry cluster associated with self-reported Caucasian donors included approximately 85% of the approximately 410 genotyped donors. Alongside the repertoire data, information on donor age, sex, ethnicity and CMV serostatus was compiled. Typing coverage varied by locus: about 620-630 donors for A, B, C, DRB1 and DQB1; roughly 560 for DQA1; over 600 for DPA1; roughly 470 for DPB1. In an earlier analysis of 500 to 650 of the donors, high-throughput TCR beta sequencing was used to judge whether each TCR beta V gene segment behaved as functional or pseudogenic. An early release that covered some 630 HLA-typed donors contained approximately 300 gigabases of sequencing data and around 85 million unique TCR sequences. Every discovery cohort repertoire had been produced on one sequencing platform. Roughly 5 DR-DQ haplotypes were handled as single units for association and clustering because linkage in the cohort was strong. The study used immunosequencing to profile the T cell repertoires of approximately 630 subjects and linked those repertoires to cytomegalovirus serostatus. The study aimed to test whether cataloging public T cell receptors could reveal signatures of past pathogen exposure. Across approximately 400 genotyped donors of the cohort, an average of approximately 220,000 unique TCR beta nucleotide sequences per donor were sequenced, and 15% to 20% of those sequences were non-productive. Rather than using new phenotypic data, the later analysis identified candidate immune exposures from TCR beta sequences and from how often those sequences occurred across donors. A separate validation cohort of over 95 different subjects was used in addition to the approximately 700-subject first cohort. Overall study outcomes, separate from this receptor: Correlated functional status among segregating V segments might reflect linkage disequilibrium, but an unknown experimental factor could not be ruled out. In a later analysis, HLA-associated TCR beta chains showed more clonal expansion and lower generation probabilities than non-associated chains that were equally common. A later analysis found that most CMV-associated TCR beta chains appeared HLA-restricted, with HLA associations seemingly driven largely by CMV exposure. According to a later genetic analysis, donors in an Asian-associated ancestry cluster had fewer N-insertions in productive TCRs than the approximately 700-donor mean. A further reported finding was that TCR beta sequences accurately predicted the HLA-A and HLA-B alleles for most subjects in the first cohort. Cytomegalovirus status was reported to be diagnosed by the classifier with high specificity and sensitivity in both the original and validation cohorts. Presence/absence analyses assumed roughly uniform sequencing depth across donors, an assumption that may not hold. A later genetic analysis associated a missense DCLRE1C variant with V-gene and J-gene trimming of TCR beta chains, and an independent cohort replicated the association. A later analysis associated 16,951 TCR beta sequences with specific HLA alleles at a false discovery rate of 0.05. An earlier analysis of several hundred of the donors showed that most TCR beta V segments appeared in productive rearrangements either about 87% or about 30% of the time, which broadly matched IMGT annotations. This cohort had only TCR beta chains sequenced, and the lack of alpha or paired-chain data limited which features could be detected. The study listed approximately 160 TCR beta chains as associated with cytomegalovirus. Most TCR sequences were observed very rarely across donors, whereas some public TCRs were present in many individuals. In a later analysis, the rate of TCR association differed among HLA loci, with DRB1 alleles having the most associated TCRs and HLA-C alleles having the fewest. Because counts were too low, under 20 rarely observed V segments, including chromosome 9 orphons, were left out of the earlier analysis of some 640 of the donors. Because the 87-base-pair reads could not distinguish some IMGT-functional V segments, including TRBV6-2 and TRBV6-3, those segments were excluded. The only immune exposure information available for the cohort was CMV serostatus. Because HLA typing was unavailable for some donors at each locus, only the typed subset was used in association tests. A few of the identified cytomegalovirus-associated TCR beta chains were confirmed in vitro to be specific for cytomegalovirus antigens. Strong co-occurrence of HLA alleles, especially DR and DQ, made assigning TCR associations to individual alleles difficult. It was suggested by the authors that the approach could potentially be generalized to other disease states and immunological phenotypes. A cluster of highly shared sequence variants was judged likely to represent a technical artifact of the sequencing pipeline. In a later analysis, several top co-occurrence clusters were reported to appear linked to parvovirus B19, influenza, CMV and Epstein-Barr virus.

To note about this clone: Its binding antigen is unknown. Nothing much larger sits one base from this clone, and base qualities are not available.

The cohort consisted of 670 or so healthy bone marrow donors. At the time of sampling, every cohort member was nominally healthy, though immune exposures that went unrecorded were likely present. The donor was CMV seronegative and was included in the group of about 350 seronegative cohort members. A peripheral blood sample was provided by each donor, and peripheral blood mononuclear cells were used for TCR beta sequencing. Genomic DNA was extracted from the blood cell samples with the Qiagen DNeasy Blood Extraction Kit. The CDR3 covers 14 residues, taking in both the cysteine and the phenylalanine. Just CDR3 DNA is preserved here, 42 bases in frame from base 1. V is pruned by 1 base and J by 1 base, leaving 2 bases of the junction without a gene match. Taken from the germline V gene (reference sequence), the CDR1 and CDR2 loops are SGHNT and YYREEE. The receptor library was made with the immunoSEQ multiplex PCR assay. The multiplex PCR relied on a mix of 60 forward primers for TCR Vbeta segments and 13 reverse primers for TCR Jbeta segments. The CDR3 region of rearranged TCR beta genes was amplified from genomic DNA with a multiplex PCR assay. On the Illumina HiSeq System, the amplified TCR beta libraries were sequenced as 87-base-pair reads. As for the original processing: Across the 700 or so repertoires, a later analysis counted some 80 million unique TCR beta chains, 9 million to 14 million of which were shared by at least two donors. Raw reads were error-corrected and collapsed into unique sequences with a nearest-neighbor algorithm that merged closely related sequences to remove PCR and sequencing errors. CDR3 sequences were aligned to IMGT reference sequences to assign V, D and J gene segments. For a sequence to be retained, a match of at least six nucleotides was required to both a V gene segment and a J gene segment. A rearrangement was called productive if the CDR3 had no stop codons and remained in frame with V and J, and every other rearrangement was called non-productive. Following IMGT convention, CDR3 was defined as the stretch from the second conserved V-encoded cysteine up to the conserved J-encoded phenylalanine. The earlier analysis of roughly 590 of the donors excluded sequences that lacked an unambiguous match to a single V gene segment. In an earlier analysis of around 590 of the donors, a V segment was called functional when productive rearrangements were above 56.7%, and segregating when the standard deviation between donors exceeded 5%. A statistical classification framework was built for diagnosing cytomegalovirus status from the catalog of TCR beta chain sequences. In a later analysis, TCR nucleotide sequences were compared against IMGT/GENE-DB human TR gene sequences so that V and J genes could be assigned. The TCRdist pipeline was used in a later analysis to assign CDR3 sequences and most-parsimonious VDJ recombination scenarios. In a later analysis, each TCR beta chain was defined by its CDR3 amino acid sequence together with its V-gene family, and reads without a unique V-gene family were excluded. As a way to deal with suspected cross-contamination and a sequencing artifact, a later analysis dropped approximately 590 nucleotide sequences that were highly shared and had low generation probability. In a later analysis, a clonal expansion index for each public chain was calculated from normalized within-repertoire ranks of inferred template counts. In a later analysis, generation probabilities were computed using a VDJ recombination model fitted to out-of-frame rearrangements, and the results were checked against IGoR. In a later analysis, hypergeometric tests were used to score TCR-TCR, TCR-HLA and TCR-CMV co-occurrence, with a repertoire-size bias correction applied to TCR pairs. In a later analysis, false discovery rates were estimated by permuting HLA or CMV assignments 20 times. In a later analysis, co-occurring TCRs were grouped using DBSCAN, and TCRdist sequence similarity was added for clustering within HLA-allele-positive subsets. Repertoires with fewer than 30,000 or more than 120,000 public chains were left out of co-occurrence clustering, as were five repertoires with anomalous nucleotide sharing. TCRdb mirrors the immuneACCESS table, restricted to in-frame sequences. Some clones are absent from its copies; in checked studies, under half trace to an unresolved V gene, and the reason for the others is unknown. V, J and clone size derive from that table, while D and trimming were established from the DNA sequence. The sample records around 170,000 clones, 82% of which are singletons. About 0.84% of the sample is in the top ten clones.

Recombination joined TRBV5-4 with TRBJ2-7, and 7 junction bases match TRBD1. The TCR was taken from a woman aged 18-30 years in good health and CMV-seronegative. The sample comprised PBMCs. The sequence in DNA is TGTGCCAGCAGCTTGCGACAGGGATCCTACGAGCAGTACTTC. It encodes CASSLRQGSYEQYF.